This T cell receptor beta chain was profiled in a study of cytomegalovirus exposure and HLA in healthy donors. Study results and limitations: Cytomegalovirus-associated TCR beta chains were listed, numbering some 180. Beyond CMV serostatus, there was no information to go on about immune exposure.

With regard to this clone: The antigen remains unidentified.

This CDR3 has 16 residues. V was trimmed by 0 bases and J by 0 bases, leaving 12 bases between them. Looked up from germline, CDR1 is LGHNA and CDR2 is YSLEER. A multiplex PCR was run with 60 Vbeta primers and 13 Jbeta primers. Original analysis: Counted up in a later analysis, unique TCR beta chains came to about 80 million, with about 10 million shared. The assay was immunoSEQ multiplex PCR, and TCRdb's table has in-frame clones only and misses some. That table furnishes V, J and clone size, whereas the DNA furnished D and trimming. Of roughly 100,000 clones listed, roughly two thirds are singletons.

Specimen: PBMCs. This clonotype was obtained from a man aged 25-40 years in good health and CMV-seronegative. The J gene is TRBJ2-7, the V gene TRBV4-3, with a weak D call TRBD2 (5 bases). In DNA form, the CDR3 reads TGCGCCAGCAGCCAAGAGGGGAGTGGGTACTCCTACGAGCAGTACTTC. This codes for CASSQEGSGYSYEQYF.